This TCR beta chain comes out of a study of regulatory T cells in long-lasting Graves disease. Study outcomes and limitations: Accuracy may have been reduced by the small sample size.

Time point: persistent/refractory GD, antithyroid drugs over 5 years with positive TRAb. PBMC-extracted RNA yielded the TCR library. Assembly of TCR beta libraries relied on iRepertoire HTBI primers together with Arm-PCR of CDR3 regions. Using its own MiXCR run on the multiplex PCR reads, TCRdb lists one record per CDR3 protein. The table lists 300,000 to 400,000 distinct CDR3 sequences, about 20% of them singletons. A remark on this clonotype: What it binds is unknown. Being one base from a much bigger clone, this may be a read error.

Germline V gives CDR1 SGHTA, CDR2 FQGNSA. CDR3 length: 14 residues. The receptor comes from a female donor with Graves disease. The starting material was peripheral blood mononuclear cells (PBMCs), obtained when the disease was refractory, from a patient treated with antithyroid drugs. This chain connects TRBV7-2 to TRBJ1-1; no reliable D call. The CDR3 coding sequence is TGTTCCAGCAGCTTGACAAATAGGAACACTGAAGCTTTCTTT. The encoded protein is CSSSLTNRNTEAFF.